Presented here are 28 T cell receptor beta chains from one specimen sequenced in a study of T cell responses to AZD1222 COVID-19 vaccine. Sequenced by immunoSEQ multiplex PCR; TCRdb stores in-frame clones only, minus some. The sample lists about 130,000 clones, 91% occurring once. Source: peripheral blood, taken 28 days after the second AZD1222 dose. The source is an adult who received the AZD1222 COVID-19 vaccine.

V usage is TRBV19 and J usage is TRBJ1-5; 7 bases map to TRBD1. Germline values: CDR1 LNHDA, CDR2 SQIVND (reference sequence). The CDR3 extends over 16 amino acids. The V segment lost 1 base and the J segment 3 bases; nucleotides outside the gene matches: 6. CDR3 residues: CASSIVWDSFNQPQHF. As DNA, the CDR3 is TGTGCCAGTAGTATAGTGTGGGACAGCTTCAATCAGCCCCAGCATTTT.

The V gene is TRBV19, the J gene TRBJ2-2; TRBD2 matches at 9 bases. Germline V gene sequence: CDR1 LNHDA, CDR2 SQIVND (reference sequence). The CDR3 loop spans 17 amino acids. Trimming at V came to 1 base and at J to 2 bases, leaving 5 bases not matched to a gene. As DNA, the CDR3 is TGTGCCAGTAGTATAGCCCTAGCGGGGCCTAACACCGGGGAGCTGTTTTTT. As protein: CASSIALAGPNTGELFF.

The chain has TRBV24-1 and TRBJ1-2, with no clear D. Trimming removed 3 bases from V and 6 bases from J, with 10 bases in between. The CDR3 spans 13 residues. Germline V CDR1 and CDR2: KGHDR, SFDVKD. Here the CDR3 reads CATSDERIDGYTF. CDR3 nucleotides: TGTGCCACCAGTGATGAGAGAATCGATGGCTACACCTTC.

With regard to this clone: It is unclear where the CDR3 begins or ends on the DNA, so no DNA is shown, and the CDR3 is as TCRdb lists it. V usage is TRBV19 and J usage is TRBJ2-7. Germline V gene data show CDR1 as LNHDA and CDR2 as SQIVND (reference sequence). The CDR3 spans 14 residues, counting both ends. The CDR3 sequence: CASSTSGSSYEQYV.

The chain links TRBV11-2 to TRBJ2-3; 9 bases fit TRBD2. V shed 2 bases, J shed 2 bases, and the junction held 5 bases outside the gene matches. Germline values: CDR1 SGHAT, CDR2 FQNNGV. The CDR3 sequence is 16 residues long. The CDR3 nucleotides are TGTGCCAGCAGCTTATCTCTAGCGGGACCCACAGATACGCAGTATTTT. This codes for CASSLSLAGPTDTQYF.

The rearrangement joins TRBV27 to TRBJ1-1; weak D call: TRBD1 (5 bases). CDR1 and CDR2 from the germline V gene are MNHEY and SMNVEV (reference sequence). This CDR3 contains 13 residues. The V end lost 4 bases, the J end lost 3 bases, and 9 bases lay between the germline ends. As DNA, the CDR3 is TGTGCCAGCAGTTCCTACAGGTACACTGAAGCTTTCTTT. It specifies CASSSYRYTEAFF.

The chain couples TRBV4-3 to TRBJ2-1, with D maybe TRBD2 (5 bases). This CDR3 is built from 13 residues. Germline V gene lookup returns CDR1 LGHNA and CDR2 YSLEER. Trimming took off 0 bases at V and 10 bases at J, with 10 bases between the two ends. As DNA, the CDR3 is TGCGCCAGCAGCCAAGAAGAGGCGGGCGAGCAGTTCTTC. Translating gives CASSQEEAGEQFF.

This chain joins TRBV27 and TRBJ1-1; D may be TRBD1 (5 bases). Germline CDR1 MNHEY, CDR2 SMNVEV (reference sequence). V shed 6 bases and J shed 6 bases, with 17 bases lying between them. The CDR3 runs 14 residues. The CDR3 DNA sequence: TGTGCCAGCAGCCCCGGAGGCAGGGTTTCTGAAGCTTTCTTT. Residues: CASSPGGRVSEAFF.

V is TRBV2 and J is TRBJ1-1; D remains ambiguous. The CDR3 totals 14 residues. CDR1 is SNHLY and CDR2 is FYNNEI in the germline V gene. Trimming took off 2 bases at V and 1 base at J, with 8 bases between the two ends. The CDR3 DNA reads TGTGCCAGCAGTGAATGGAAGACGAACACTGAAGCTTTCTTT. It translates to CASSEWKTNTEAFF.

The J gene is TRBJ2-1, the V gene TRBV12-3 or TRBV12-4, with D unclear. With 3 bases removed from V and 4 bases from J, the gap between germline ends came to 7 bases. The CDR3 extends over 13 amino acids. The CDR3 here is CASSFVRYNEQFF. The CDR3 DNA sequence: TGTGCCAGCAGTTTTGTCCGTTACAATGAGCAGTTCTTC.

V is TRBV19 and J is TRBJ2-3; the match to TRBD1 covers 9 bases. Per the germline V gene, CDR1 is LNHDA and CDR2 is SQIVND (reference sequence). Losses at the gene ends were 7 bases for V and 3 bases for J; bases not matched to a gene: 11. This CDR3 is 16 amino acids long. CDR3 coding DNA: TGTGCCAGTACTGAGGGACAGGGAGAACGTACAGATACGCAGTATTTT. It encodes CASTEGQGERTDTQYF.

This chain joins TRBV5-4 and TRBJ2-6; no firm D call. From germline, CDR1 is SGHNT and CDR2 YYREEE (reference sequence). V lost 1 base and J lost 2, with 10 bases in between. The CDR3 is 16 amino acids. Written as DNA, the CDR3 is TGTGCCAGCAGCTTGTGGTCTTCCCCTGGGGCCAACGTCCTGACTTTC. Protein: CASSLWSSPGANVLTF.

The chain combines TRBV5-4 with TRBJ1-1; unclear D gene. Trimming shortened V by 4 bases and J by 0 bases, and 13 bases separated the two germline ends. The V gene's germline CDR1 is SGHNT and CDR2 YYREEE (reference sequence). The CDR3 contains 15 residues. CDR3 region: CASSPETLMNTEAFF. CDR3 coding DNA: TGTGCCAGCAGCCCGGAGACTCTGATGAACACTGAAGCTTTCTTT.

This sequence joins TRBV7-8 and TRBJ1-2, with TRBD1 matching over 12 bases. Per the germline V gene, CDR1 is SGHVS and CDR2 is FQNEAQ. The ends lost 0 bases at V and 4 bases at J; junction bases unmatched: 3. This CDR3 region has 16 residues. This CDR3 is CASSLAGQGAAYGYTF. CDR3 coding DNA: TGTGCCAGCAGCTTAGCGGGACAGGGGGCTGCCTATGGCTACACCTTC. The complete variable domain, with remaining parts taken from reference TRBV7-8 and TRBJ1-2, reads GAGVSQSPRYKVAKRGQDVALRCDPISGHVSLFWYQQALGQGPEFLTYFQNEAQLDKSGLPSDRFFAERPEGSVSTLKIQRTQQEDSAVYLCASSLAGQGAAYGYTFGSGTRLTVV.

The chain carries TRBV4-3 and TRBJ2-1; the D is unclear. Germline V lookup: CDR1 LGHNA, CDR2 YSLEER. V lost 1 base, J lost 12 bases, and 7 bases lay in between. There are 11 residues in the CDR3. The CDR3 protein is CASSQGHTQFF. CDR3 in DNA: TGCGCCAGCAGCCAAGGGCACACGCAGTTCTTC.

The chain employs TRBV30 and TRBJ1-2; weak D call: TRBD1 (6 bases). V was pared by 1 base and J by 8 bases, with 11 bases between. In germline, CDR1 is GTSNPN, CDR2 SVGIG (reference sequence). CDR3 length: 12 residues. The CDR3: CAWSGWGGGYTF. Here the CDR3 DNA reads TGTGCCTGGAGTGGCTGGGGGGGCGGCTACACCTTC.

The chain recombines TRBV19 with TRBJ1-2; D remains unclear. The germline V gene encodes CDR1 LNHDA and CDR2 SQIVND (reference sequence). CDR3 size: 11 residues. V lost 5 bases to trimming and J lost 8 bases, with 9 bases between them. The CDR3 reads CASSLYSGYTF. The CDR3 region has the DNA TGTGCCAGTAGTCTATATAGCGGCTACACCTTC.

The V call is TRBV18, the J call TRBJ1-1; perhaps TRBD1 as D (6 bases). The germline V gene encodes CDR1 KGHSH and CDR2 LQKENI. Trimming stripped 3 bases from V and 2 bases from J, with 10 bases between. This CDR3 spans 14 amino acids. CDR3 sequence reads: CASSPRTDNTEAFF. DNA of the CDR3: TGTGCCAGCTCACCTCGGACAGACAACACTGAAGCTTTCTTT.

Here the CDR3 DNA reads TGTGCCAGCAGCGACGACAGGTTCTATGGCTACACCTTC. Translated: CASSDDRFYGYTF. The V gene is TRBV2, the J gene TRBJ1-2; maybe TRBD1 (6 bases). This CDR3 is 13 amino acids long. Germline V gene sequence: CDR1 SNHLY, CDR2 FYNNEI. Trimming stripped 6 bases from V and 4 bases from J, with 12 bases between.

The CDR3, as DNA: TGTGCCAGCAGTTACAGGTCCCCTCCGGGTGAGCAGTTCTTC. Translating it yields CASSYRSPPGEQFF. This chain connects TRBV6-2 or TRBV6-3 to TRBJ2-1; D is unclear. The CDR3 covers 14 residues. Trimming took off 2 bases at V and 9 bases at J, with 14 bases between the two ends. Per the germline V gene, CDR1 is MNHEY and CDR2 is SVGEGT.

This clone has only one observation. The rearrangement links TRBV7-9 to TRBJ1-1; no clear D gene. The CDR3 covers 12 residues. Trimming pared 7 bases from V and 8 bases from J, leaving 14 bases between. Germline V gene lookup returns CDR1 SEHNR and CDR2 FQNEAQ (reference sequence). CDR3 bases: TGTGCCAGCAACCAGGAGGGAATCGAAGCTTTCTTT. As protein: CASNQEGIEAFF.

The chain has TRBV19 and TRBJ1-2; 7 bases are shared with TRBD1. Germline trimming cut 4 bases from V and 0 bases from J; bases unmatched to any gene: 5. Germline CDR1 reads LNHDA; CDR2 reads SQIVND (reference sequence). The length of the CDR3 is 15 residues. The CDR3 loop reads CASSRDSLPNYGYTF. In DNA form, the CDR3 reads TGTGCCAGTAGTAGGGACAGCCTCCCTAACTATGGCTACACCTTC. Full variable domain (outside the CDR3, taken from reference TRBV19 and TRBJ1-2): DGGITQSPKYLFRKEGQNVTLSCEQNLNHDAMYWYRQDPGQGLRLIYYSQIVNDFQKGDIAEGYSVSREKKESFPLTVTSAQKNPTAFYLCASSRDSLPNYGYTFGSGTRLTVV.

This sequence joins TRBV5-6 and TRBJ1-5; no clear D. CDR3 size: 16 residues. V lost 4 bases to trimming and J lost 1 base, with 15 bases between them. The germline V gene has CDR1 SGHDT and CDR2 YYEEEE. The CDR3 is CASSPFAGVSNQPQHF. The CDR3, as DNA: TGTGCCAGCAGCCCCTTCGCCGGGGTAAGCAATCAGCCCCAGCATTTT.

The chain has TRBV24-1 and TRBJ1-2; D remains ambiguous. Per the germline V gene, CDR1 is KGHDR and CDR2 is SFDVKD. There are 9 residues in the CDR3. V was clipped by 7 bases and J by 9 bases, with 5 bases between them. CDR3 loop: CATRKSYTF. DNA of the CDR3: TGTGCCACCAGAAAGAGCTACACCTTC.

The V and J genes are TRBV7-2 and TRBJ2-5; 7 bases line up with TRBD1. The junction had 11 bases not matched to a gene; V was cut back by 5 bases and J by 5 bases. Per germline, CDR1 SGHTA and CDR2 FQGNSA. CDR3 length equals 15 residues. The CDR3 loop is CASSPRQGRWETQYF. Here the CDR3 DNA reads TGTGCCAGCAGCCCACGACAGGGCCGATGGGAGACCCAGTACTTC. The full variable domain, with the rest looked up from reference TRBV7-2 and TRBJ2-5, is GAGVSQSPSNKVTEKGKDVELRCDPISGHTALYWYRQSLGQGLEFLIYFQGNSAPDKSGLPSDRFSAERTGGSVSTLTIQRTQQEDSAVYLCASSPRQGRWETQYFGPGTRLLVL.

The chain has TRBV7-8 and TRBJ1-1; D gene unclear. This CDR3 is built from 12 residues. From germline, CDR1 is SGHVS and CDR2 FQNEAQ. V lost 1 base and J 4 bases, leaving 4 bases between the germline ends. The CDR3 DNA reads TGTGCCAGCAGCTTAGTGTTCACTGAAGCTTTCTTT. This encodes CASSLVFTEAFF.

The CDR3 region is CASSPQWRGSGNTIYF. CDR3 nucleotide sequence: TGTGCCAGCTCACCACAGTGGCGCGGCTCTGGAAACACCATATATTTT. The V call is TRBV18, the J call TRBJ1-3; D unclear. This CDR3 spans 16 amino acids. V was cut by 1 base and J by 0 bases, with 10 bases left in between. Germline loops: CDR1 KGHSH, CDR2 LQKENI.

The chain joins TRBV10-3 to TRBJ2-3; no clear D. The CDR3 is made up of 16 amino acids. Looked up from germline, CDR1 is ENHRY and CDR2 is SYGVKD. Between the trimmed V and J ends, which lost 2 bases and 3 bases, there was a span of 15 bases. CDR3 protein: CAISEHTAPDTDTQYF. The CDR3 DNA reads TGTGCCATCAGTGAGCATACAGCCCCGGATACAGATACGCAGTATTTT.